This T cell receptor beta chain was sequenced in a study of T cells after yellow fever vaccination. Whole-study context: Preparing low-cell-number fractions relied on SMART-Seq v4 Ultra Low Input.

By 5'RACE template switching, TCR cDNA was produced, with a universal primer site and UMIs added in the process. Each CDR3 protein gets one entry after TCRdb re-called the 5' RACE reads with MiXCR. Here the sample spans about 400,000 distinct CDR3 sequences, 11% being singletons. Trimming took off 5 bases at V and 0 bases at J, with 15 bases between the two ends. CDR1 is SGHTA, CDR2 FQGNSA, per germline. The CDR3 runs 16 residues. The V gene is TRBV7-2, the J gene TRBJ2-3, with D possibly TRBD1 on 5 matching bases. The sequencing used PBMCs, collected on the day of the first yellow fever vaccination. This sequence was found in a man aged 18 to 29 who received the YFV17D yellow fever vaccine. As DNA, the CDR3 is TGTGCCAGCAGCGCCATAGGGGTGGGCAGCACAGATACGCAGTATTTT. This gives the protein CASSAIGVGSTDTQYF.